Presented here are 32 T cell receptor beta chains from one specimen sequenced in a study of type 1 regulatory T cells. For these TCRs, the target antigens are not known. TCRdb re-analysed the reads in MiXCR, keeping a single row per CDR3 protein. The sample shows tens of thousands of distinct CDR3 sequences, 45% to 50% of them seen only once. Sequenced sample: cultured non-Tr1 T cells, either the whole culture or a sorted T cell fraction (not recorded which). These receptors were obtained from a human donor in good health.

This rearrangement joins TRBV3-1 to TRBJ2-1; D is possibly TRBD1 (6 bases). This CDR3 has 18 residues. V lost 3 bases and J lost 0, with 18 bases in between. Germline CDR1 and CDR2: LGHDT and YNNKEL (reference sequence). CDR3 coding DNA: TGTGCCAGCAGCCACGACACAGGGCTAGGTAGCTCCTACAATGAGCAGTTCTTC. Translating it yields CASSHDTGLGSSYNEQFF.

This clonotype showed up just a few times. The chain combines TRBV6-6 with TRBJ1-6; D unclear. The CDR3 covers 15 residues. Trimming took 4 bases from V and 2 from J, leaving 9 bases between them. Germline CDR1 and CDR2: MNHNY and SVGAGI (reference sequence). The CDR3 loop reads CASSSGGTYNSPLHF. The CDR3 bases are TGTGCCAGCAGTTCGGGAGGGACCTATAATTCACCCCTCCACTTT.

This clonotype was counted many times. This CDR3 reads CASSLGAGRSYNEQFF. CDR3 in DNA: TGTGCCAGCAGCTTAGGGGCCGGTAGGTCCTACAATGAGCAGTTCTTC. This chain links TRBV7-8 with TRBJ2-1, with D unclear. Between the trimmed V and J ends, which lost 1 base and 1 base, there was a span of 11 bases. CDR1 and CDR2 (germline): SGHVS, FQNEAQ. The CDR3 runs 16 residues.

The chain combines TRBV2 with TRBJ2-7; D may correspond to TRBD1 or TRBD2 (6 bases each). Trimming removed 6 bases from V and 7 bases from J, with 22 bases in between. CDR1 is SNHLY, CDR2 FYNNEI, per germline. This CDR3 is 15 amino acids long. The CDR3 protein is CASSQAPLGAGEQYF. The CDR3 DNA reads TGTGCCAGCAGCCAAGCCCCCCTGGGGGCGGGAGAGCAGTACTTC.

V gene TRBV19 combines with J gene TRBJ1-5; tentatively, D is TRBD1 (6 bases). The CDR3 covers 13 residues. Germline-derived CDR1 and CDR2 are LNHDA and SQIVND (reference sequence). V was pared by 6 bases and J by 11 bases, with 17 bases between. For the CDR3, the DNA is TGTGCCAGTAGGGTGACAGGAGTAGTGGCCCAGCATTTT. It is translated as CASRVTGVVAQHF. The full variable domain, in which reference TRBV19 and TRBJ1-5 provide the parts outside the CDR3, is DGGITQSPKYLFRKEGQNVTLSCEQNLNHDAMYWYRQDPGQGLRLIYYSQIVNDFQKGDIAEGYSVSREKKESFPLTVTSAQKNPTAFYLCASRVTGVVAQHFGDGTRLSIL.

This clonotype was seen a few times. The chain recombines TRBV7-2 with TRBJ2-7; TRBD2 matches at 7 bases. The V segment lost 5 bases and the J segment 10 bases; nucleotides outside the gene matches: 5. This CDR3 has 11 amino acids. In germline, CDR1 is SGHTA, CDR2 FQGNSA. CDR3 nucleotide sequence: TGTGCCAGCAGCCTTGGACTAGGTCAGTACTTC. Its translation: CASSLGLGQYF.

V and J are TRBV10-3 and TRBJ1-5; the D gene is possibly TRBD1 (6 bases). The germline V and J ends were trimmed by 0 bases and 8 bases, with 17 bases remaining between them. The CDR3 totals 16 residues. Germline V gene sequence: CDR1 ENHRY, CDR2 SYGVKD. CDR3 in DNA: TGTGCCATCAGTGAGTCAGGGGACACTGCCCAAGAGCCCCAGCATTTT. This sequence encodes CAISESGDTAQEPQHF.

The chain carries TRBV5-1 and TRBJ2-7, with TRBD1 identical over 9 bases. Germline loops: CDR1 SGHRS, CDR2 YFSETQ. J was trimmed by 1 base and V by 2 bases; bases with no gene match: 4. This CDR3 is built from 15 residues. The DNA for the CDR3 is TGCGCCAGCAGCTTACAGGGGGCGCCTTCCTACGAGCAGTACTTC. It encodes CASSLQGAPSYEQYF.

The chain joins TRBV20-1 to TRBJ2-7; 8 bases agree with TRBD1. Germline CDR1 DFQATT, CDR2 SNEGSKA (reference sequence). The CDR3 covers 14 residues. V shed 1 base and J 2 bases; nucleotides not matched to a gene: 4. The CDR3 DNA follows: TGCAGTGCTAGAGGTGCAGGGGGCCCCTACGAGCAGTACTTC. It translates to CSARGAGGPYEQYF.

The genes are TRBV19 and TRBJ1-1; 7 bases are shared with TRBD1. This CDR3 is 15 amino acids long. V lost 6 bases and J lost 0; bases outside the gene matches: 7. CDR1 and CDR2 from the germline V gene are LNHDA and SQIVND (reference sequence). In DNA, the CDR3 is TGTGCCAGTAGGAAGACAGGGACGTTGAACACTGAAGCTTTCTTT. The encoded protein is CASRKTGTLNTEAFF.

A few counts support this clonotype. The V gene is TRBV29-1, the J gene TRBJ2-5; possible D gene TRBD2, 6 bases. The CDR3 totals 12 residues. In germline, CDR1 is SQVTM, CDR2 ANQGSEA. The ends were cut back, 3 bases at V and 5 bases at J, with 10 bases in the middle. This chain's CDR3 is CSVDLGGETQYF. The CDR3 DNA is TGCAGCGTTGACCTTGGGGGGGAGACCCAGTACTTC.

This chain joins TRBV2 and TRBJ1-2; tentatively, D is TRBD1 (6 bases). With 2 bases removed from V and 2 bases from J, the gap between germline ends came to 24 bases. The germline V gene has CDR1 SNHLY and CDR2 FYNNEI. The length of the CDR3 is 19 residues. The CDR3 DNA sequence: TGTGCCAGCAGTGAATTTATGAACCTTCGTAGGGGGGAGAACTATGGCTACACCTTC. Its protein is CASSEFMNLRRGENYGYTF.

V and J are TRBV30 and TRBJ2-3; D uncertain. This CDR3 is 17 amino acids long. Per the germline V gene, CDR1 is GTSNPN and CDR2 is SVGIG (reference sequence). V gave up 0 bases and J gave up 1 base, with 17 bases separating them. In nucleotides, the CDR3 is TGTGCCTGGAGTGTACGTCGGAACTTTTTAGGCACAGATACGCAGTATTTT. Translation gives CAWSVRRNFLGTDTQYF.

The chain is built from TRBV5-1 and TRBJ2-3, with 8 nucleotides matching TRBD1. The V gene end was trimmed by 4 bases and the J gene end by 2 bases; junction bases not matched to a gene: 6. Germline assignment: CDR1 SGHRS and CDR2 YFSETQ. The length of the CDR3 is 15 residues. The CDR3 loop reads CASSQRTGYTDTQYF. The DNA for the CDR3 is TGCGCCAGCAGCCAGCGGACAGGGTACACAGATACGCAGTATTTT.

This sequence joins TRBV18 and TRBJ2-7, with TRBD1 identical over 9 bases. After removal of 3 bases from V and 5 bases from J, the junction contained 8 bases not matched to a gene. The CDR3 loop spans 15 amino acids. Per germline, CDR1 KGHSH and CDR2 LQKENI. The CDR3 nucleotides read TGTGCCAGCTCACCCCTACAGGGGGCTATCGACGAGCAGTACTTC. Amino acid sequence: CASSPLQGAIDEQYF. The full variable domain, its missing parts supplied by reference TRBV18 and TRBJ2-7, is NAGVMQNPRHLVRRRGQEARLRCSPMKGHSHVYWYRQLPEEGLKFMVYLQKENIIDESGMPKERFSAEFPKEGPSILRIQQVVRGDSAAYFCASSPLQGAIDEQYFGPGTRLTVT.

The chain employs TRBV15 and TRBJ1-2; D not certain. The length of the CDR3 is 13 residues. Trimming took 0 bases from V and 4 from J, leaving 6 bases between them. Germline V gene data show CDR1 as LNHNV and CDR2 as YYDKDF (reference sequence). The DNA for the CDR3 is TGTGCCACCAGCAGAGATAAAATCTATGGCTACACCTTC. Encoded protein: CATSRDKIYGYTF.

This clonotype has more than one count but fewer than ten. This rearrangement joins TRBV5-1 to TRBJ2-2; 8 bases line up with TRBD2. Germline trimming cut 5 bases from V and 0 bases from J; bases unmatched to any gene: 6. Germline-derived CDR1 and CDR2 are SGHRS and YFSETQ. The CDR3 is 16 amino acids. CDR3 sequence (DNA): TGCGCCAGCAGTTCGACCGGGGGGGCGAACACCGGGGAGCTGTTTTTT. It yields the protein CASSSTGGANTGELFF. Full variable domain (outside the CDR3, taken from reference TRBV5-1 and TRBJ2-2): KAGVTQTPRYLIKTRGQQVTLSCSPISGHRSVSWYQQTPGQGLQFLFEYFSETQRNKGNFPGRFSGRQFSNSRSEMNVSTLELGDSALYLCASSSTGGANTGELFFGEGSRLTVL.

The chain employs TRBV5-1 and TRBJ2-4, with D possibly being TRBD1 (6 bases). Trimming cost V 0 bases and J 1 base, with 8 bases left between them. This CDR3 has 15 residues. From germline, CDR1 is SGHRS and CDR2 YFSETQ. The CDR3 DNA sequence: TGCGCCAGCAGCTTGGGGGGGCCGGCCAAAAACATTCAGTACTTC. Translation: CASSLGGPAKNIQYF.

This clonotype was detected once. The junction and the germline gene differ at one end; a read error may be behind it. The chain is built from TRBV20-1 and TRBJ2-7; D may be TRBD1 or TRBD2 (5 bases each). This CDR3 is built from 13 residues. Per the germline V gene, CDR1 is DFQATT and CDR2 is SNEGSKA (reference sequence). CDR3 amino acids: CGARAGLGDEQYF. The CDR3 nucleotides read TGCGGTGCCAGAGCAGGGCTCGGGGACGAGCAGTACTTC.

The chain recombines TRBV6-2 or TRBV6-3 with TRBJ1-1; no definite D call. The ends were cut back, 6 bases at V and 0 bases at J, with 11 bases in the middle. The V gene's germline CDR1 is MNHEY and CDR2 SVGEGT. The CDR3 spans 14 residues. This chain's CDR3 is CASRTHQMNTEAFF. The CDR3 nucleotides read TGTGCCAGCAGGACACATCAGATGAACACTGAAGCTTTCTTT.

The chain links TRBV15 to TRBJ2-7; 9 nucleotides align to TRBD1. Germline values: CDR1 LNHNV, CDR2 YYDKDF (reference sequence). This CDR3 is built from 14 residues. V lost 1 base to trimming and J lost 6 bases; unmatched junction nucleotides: 4. The CDR3 DNA sequence: TGTGCCACCAGCAGAGGGGACAGGGTCGCCGAGCAGTACTTC. Translated: CATSRGDRVAEQYF.

This clonotype has more than one count but fewer than ten. The chain is built from TRBV20-1 and TRBJ2-3; 8 nucleotides match TRBD2. CDR1 and CDR2 from the germline V gene are DFQATT and SNEGSKA (reference sequence). CDR3 size: 16 residues. V gave up 0 bases and J gave up 2 bases; unmatched junction bases: 7. The CDR3 loop is CSARDPKRGTTDTQYF. CDR3 DNA sequence: TGCAGTGCTAGAGATCCCAAGCGGGGGACCACAGATACGCAGTATTTT.

This clonotype has a handful of counts. This chain connects TRBV12-3 or TRBV12-4 to TRBJ1-3; 7 nucleotides agree with TRBD1. After removal of 8 bases from V and 0 bases from J, the junction contained 13 bases not matched to a gene. This CDR3 has 17 residues. The CDR3 reads CASLGTATLSSGNTIYF. In nucleotides, the CDR3 is TGTGCCAGCCTCGGGACAGCTACACTTTCCTCTGGAAACACCATATATTTT.

The chain carries TRBV19 and TRBJ1-1, with D possibly matching TRBD1 (6 bases). Looked up from germline, CDR1 is LNHDA and CDR2 is SQIVND (reference sequence). Trimming pared 5 bases from V and 4 bases from J, leaving 11 bases between. The CDR3 is 13 amino acids. The CDR3 reads CASSSTGTTEAFF. The DNA for the CDR3 is TGTGCCAGTAGTTCAACAGGGACCACTGAAGCTTTCTTT.

This chain uses TRBV20-1 with TRBJ1-1, with a weak D call TRBD1 (6 bases). The CDR3 totals 11 residues. From germline, CDR1 is DFQATT and CDR2 SNEGSKA (reference sequence). Trimming removed 8 bases from V and 7 bases from J, with 14 bases in between. The CDR3, as DNA: TGCAGTTCGGGGACATTTTTTGAAGCTTTCTTT. This encodes CSSGTFFEAFF.

The chain couples TRBV5-1 to TRBJ2-7; 8 bases fit TRBD1. Germline V gene sequence: CDR1 SGHRS, CDR2 YFSETQ. V dropped 3 bases and J dropped 3; count of bases not matched to a gene: 11. This CDR3 comprises 16 residues. The CDR3 here is CASSSGSQGAFYEQYF. The CDR3 DNA follows: TGCGCCAGCAGCTCCGGTTCTCAGGGGGCGTTCTACGAGCAGTACTTC. Combining the CDR3 with reference TRBV5-1 and TRBJ2-7 gives the whole variable domain KAGVTQTPRYLIKTRGQQVTLSCSPISGHRSVSWYQQTPGQGLQFLFEYFSETQRNKGNFPGRFSGRQFSNSRSEMNVSTLELGDSALYLCASSSGSQGAFYEQYFGPGTRLTVT.

CDR3 region: CASSERGPTGRYF. CDR3 in DNA: TGTGCCAGCAGTGAACGGGGGCCAACCGGACGGTATTTT. This chain uses TRBV2 with TRBJ2-3; D may match TRBD1 or TRBD2 (6 bases each). Germline V gene sequence: CDR1 SNHLY, CDR2 FYNNEI. V lost 2 bases, J lost 14 bases, and 17 bases lay in between. This CDR3 comprises 13 residues.

The CDR3 here is CASSTIAGGSGELFF. CDR3 DNA: TGTGCCAGCAGTACCATAGCGGGGGGGTCCGGGGAGCTGTTTTTT. The chain joins TRBV12-3 or TRBV12-4 to TRBJ2-2; 11 positions agree with TRBD2. Unmatched junction bases numbered 5, after V lost 5 bases and J lost 6 bases. The CDR3 spans 15 residues.

Details on this clonotype: The junction does not match germline at one end; this may be a read error. The chain carries TRBV6-5 and TRBJ2-6; D could derive from TRBD1 or TRBD2 (5 bases each). In germline, CDR1 is MNHEY, CDR2 SVGAGI. The CDR3 spans 13 residues. The CDR3 here is CASGGSGANILTF. For the CDR3, the DNA is TGTGCCAGTGGAGGTTCTGGGGCCAACATCCTGACTTTC.

This clonotype was counted only a few times. V gene TRBV7-2 combines with J gene TRBJ2-5; 9 nucleotides line up with TRBD1. The germline gives CDR1 SGHTA, CDR2 FQGNSA. CDR3 size: 13 residues. V dropped 5 bases and J dropped 5; count of bases not matched to a gene: 3. In nucleotides, the CDR3 is TGTGCCAGCAGCCGGGACAGGGTCGAGACCCAGTACTTC. Translating gives CASSRDRVETQYF.

The chain has TRBV29-1 and TRBJ2-5; D might be TRBD1 or TRBD2, each matching 5 bases. The CDR3 spans 11 residues. V lost 4 bases and J lost 4, with 7 bases in between. In germline, CDR1 is SQVTM, CDR2 ANQGSEA. The CDR3 DNA reads TGCAGCGTTGTTGGGGGAGAGACCCAGTACTTC. It translates to CSVVGGETQYF.

This clonotype was seen only a few times. V gene TRBV12-5 combines with J gene TRBJ1-1; D unresolved. Germline V gives CDR1 LGHNT, CDR2 FRNRAP. This CDR3 has 13 amino acids. Trimming took 9 bases from V and 1 from J, leaving 12 bases between them. The CDR3 DNA is TGTGCTAGCGCTGCACAAGAGAACACTGAAGCTTTCTTT. Residues: CASAAQENTEAFF. The variable domain in full, completed from reference TRBV12-5 and TRBJ1-1, reads DARVTQTPRHKVTEMGQEVTMRCQPILGHNTVFWYRQTMMQGLELLAYFRNRAPLDDSGMPKDRFSAEMPDATLATLKIQPSEPRDSAVYFCASAAQENTEAFFGQGTRLTVV.